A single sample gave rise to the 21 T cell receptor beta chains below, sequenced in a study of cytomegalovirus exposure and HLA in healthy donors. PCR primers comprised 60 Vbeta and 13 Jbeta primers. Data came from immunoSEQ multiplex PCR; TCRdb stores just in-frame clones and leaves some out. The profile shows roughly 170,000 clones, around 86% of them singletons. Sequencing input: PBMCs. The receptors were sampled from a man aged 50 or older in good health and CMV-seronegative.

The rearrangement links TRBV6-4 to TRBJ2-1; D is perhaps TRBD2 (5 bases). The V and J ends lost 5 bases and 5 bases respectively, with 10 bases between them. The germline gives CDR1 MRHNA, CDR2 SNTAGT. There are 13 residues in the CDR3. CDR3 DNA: TGTGCCAGCAGTAGGGAGCTAAACAATGAGCAGTTCTTC. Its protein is CASSRELNNEQFF.

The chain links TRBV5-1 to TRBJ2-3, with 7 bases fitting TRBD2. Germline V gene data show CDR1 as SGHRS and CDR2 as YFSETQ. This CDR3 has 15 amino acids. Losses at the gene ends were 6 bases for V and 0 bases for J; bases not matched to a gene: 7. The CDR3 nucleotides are TGCGCCAGCATTGACCCAGCGGGAAGCACAGATACGCAGTATTTT. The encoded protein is CASIDPAGSTDTQYF.

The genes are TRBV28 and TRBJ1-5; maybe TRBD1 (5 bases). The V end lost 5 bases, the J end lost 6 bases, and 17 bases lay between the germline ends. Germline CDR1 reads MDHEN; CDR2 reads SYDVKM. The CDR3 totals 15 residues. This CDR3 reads CASSLAGGRIQPQHF. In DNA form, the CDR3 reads TGTGCCAGCAGTCTCGCGGGGGGTAGGATTCAGCCCCAGCATTTT.

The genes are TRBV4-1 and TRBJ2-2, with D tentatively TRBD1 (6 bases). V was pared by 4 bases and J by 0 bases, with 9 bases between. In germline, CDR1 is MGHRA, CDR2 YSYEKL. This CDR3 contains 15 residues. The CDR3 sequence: CASSPRGTNTGELFF. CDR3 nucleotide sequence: TGCGCCAGCAGCCCCAGGGGTACGAACACCGGGGAGCTGTTTTTT.

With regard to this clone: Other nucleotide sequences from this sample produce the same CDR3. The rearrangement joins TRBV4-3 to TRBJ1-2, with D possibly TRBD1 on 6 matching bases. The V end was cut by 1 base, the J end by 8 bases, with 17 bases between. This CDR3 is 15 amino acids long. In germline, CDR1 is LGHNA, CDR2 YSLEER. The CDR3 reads CASSQGVVGAYGYTF. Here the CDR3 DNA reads TGCGCCAGCAGCCAAGGAGTTGTGGGGGCCTACGGCTACACCTTC.

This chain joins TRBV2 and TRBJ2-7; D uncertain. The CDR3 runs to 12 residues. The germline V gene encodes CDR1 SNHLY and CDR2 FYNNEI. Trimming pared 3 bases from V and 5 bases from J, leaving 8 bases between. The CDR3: CASSDPRDEQYF. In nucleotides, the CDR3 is TGTGCCAGCAGTGACCCCCGGGACGAGCAGTACTTC.

The DNA for the CDR3 is TGTGCCAGCAGCTTGGGGACAGGGATAAGGAATGAGCAGTTCTTC. Residues: CASSLGTGIRNEQFF. The chain links TRBV5-4 to TRBJ2-1; 8 nucleotides line up with TRBD1. The germline V gene has CDR1 SGHNT and CDR2 YYREEE (reference sequence). The CDR3 totals 15 residues. With 0 bases clipped from V and 7 bases from J, the junction kept 6 bases outside the gene matches.

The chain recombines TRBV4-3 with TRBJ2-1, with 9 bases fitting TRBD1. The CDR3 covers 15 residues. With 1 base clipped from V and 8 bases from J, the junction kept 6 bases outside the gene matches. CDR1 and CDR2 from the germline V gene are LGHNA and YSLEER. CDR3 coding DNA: TGCGCCAGCAGCCAAGTGAGGACAGGGGTGTATGAGCAGTTCTTC. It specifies CASSQVRTGVYEQFF.

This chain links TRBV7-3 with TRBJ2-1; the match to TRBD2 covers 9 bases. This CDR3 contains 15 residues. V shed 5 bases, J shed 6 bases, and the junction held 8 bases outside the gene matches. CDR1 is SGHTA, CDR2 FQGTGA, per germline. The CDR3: CASSPQAGGPNEQFF. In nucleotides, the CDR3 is TGTGCCAGCAGCCCCCAGGCGGGAGGGCCCAATGAGCAGTTCTTC.

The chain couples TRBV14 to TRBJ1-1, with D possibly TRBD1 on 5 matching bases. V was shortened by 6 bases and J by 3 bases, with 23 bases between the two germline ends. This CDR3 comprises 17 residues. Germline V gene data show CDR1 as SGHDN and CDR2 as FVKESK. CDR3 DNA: TGTGCCAGCAGTGAATATGCTGGACACTCCGTCGACACTGAAGCTTTCTTT. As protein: CASSEYAGHSVDTEAFF. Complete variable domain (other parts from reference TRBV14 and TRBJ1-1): EAGVTQFPSHSVIEKGQTVTLRCDPISGHDNLYWYRRVMGKEIKFLLHFVKESKQDESGMPNNRFLAERTGGTYSTLKVQPAELEDSGVYFCASSEYAGHSVDTEAFFGQGTRLTVV.

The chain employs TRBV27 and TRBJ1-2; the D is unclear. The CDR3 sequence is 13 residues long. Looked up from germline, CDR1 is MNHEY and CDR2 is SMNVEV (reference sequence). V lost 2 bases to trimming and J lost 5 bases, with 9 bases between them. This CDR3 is CASSLNPGYGYTF. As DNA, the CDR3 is TGTGCCAGCAGTTTAAACCCCGGGTATGGCTACACCTTC.

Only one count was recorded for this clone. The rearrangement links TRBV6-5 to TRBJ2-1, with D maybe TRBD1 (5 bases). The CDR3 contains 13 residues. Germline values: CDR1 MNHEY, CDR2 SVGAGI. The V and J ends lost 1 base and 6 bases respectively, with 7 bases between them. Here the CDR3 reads CASSYWQGNEQFF. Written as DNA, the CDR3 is TGTGCCAGCAGTTACTGGCAGGGCAATGAGCAGTTCTTC.

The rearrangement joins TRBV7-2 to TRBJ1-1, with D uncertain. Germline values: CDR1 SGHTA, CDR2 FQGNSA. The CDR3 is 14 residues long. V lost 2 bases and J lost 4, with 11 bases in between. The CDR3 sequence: CASSLSRGSTEAFF. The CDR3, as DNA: TGTGCCAGCAGCTTAAGTCGGGGAAGCACTGAAGCTTTCTTT.

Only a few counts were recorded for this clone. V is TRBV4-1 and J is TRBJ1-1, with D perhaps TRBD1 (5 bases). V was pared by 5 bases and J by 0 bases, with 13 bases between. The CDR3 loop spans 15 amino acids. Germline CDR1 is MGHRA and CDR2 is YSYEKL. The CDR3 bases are TGCGCCAGCAGCGCGATTGACAGATTGAACACTGAAGCTTTCTTT. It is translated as CASSAIDRLNTEAFF.

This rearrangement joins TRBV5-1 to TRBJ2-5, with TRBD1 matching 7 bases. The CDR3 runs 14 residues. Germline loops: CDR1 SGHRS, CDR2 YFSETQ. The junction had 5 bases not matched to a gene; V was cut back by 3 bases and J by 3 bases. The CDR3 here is CASSSGTVKETQYF. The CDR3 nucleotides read TGCGCCAGCAGCTCCGGGACAGTTAAAGAGACCCAGTACTTC. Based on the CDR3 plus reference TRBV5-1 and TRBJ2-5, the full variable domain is KAGVTQTPRYLIKTRGQQVTLSCSPISGHRSVSWYQQTPGQGLQFLFEYFSETQRNKGNFPGRFSGRQFSNSRSEMNVSTLELGDSALYLCASSSGTVKETQYFGPGTRLLVL.

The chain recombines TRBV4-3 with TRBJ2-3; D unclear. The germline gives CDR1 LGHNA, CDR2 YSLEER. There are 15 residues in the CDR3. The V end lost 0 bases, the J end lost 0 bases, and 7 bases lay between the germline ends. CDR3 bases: TGCGCCAGCAGCCAAGATTGGGCTAGCACAGATACGCAGTATTTT. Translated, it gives CASSQDWASTDTQYF.

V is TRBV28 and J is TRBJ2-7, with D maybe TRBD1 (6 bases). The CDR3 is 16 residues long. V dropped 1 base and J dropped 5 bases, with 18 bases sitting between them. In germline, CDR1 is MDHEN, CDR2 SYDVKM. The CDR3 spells CASSLFVAGVFNEQYF. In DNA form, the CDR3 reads TGTGCCAGCAGTTTATTTGTGGCAGGGGTATTCAACGAGCAGTACTTC.

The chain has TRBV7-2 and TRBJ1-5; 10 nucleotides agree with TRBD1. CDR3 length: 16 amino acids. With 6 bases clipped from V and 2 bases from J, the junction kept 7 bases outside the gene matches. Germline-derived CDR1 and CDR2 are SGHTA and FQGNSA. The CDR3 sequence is CASSRSDRGGNQPQHF. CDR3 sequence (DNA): TGTGCCAGCAGTCGATCGGACAGGGGGGGCAATCAGCCCCAGCATTTT. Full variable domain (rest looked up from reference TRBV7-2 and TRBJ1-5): GAGVSQSPSNKVTEKGKDVELRCDPISGHTALYWYRQSLGQGLEFLIYFQGNSAPDKSGLPSDRFSAERTGGSVSTLTIQRTQQEDSAVYLCASSRSDRGGNQPQHFGDGTRLSIL.

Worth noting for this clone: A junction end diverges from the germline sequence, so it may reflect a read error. CDR3 nucleotides: TGTGCTAGCAGCCGCGGACACCTAGAGACCCAGTACTTC. Its translation: CASSRGHLETQYF. The gene calls are TRBV7-7 and TRBJ2-5; D is possibly TRBD1 (5 bases). CDR1 and CDR2 (germline): SSHAT, FNYEAQ (reference sequence). The CDR3 runs to 13 residues.

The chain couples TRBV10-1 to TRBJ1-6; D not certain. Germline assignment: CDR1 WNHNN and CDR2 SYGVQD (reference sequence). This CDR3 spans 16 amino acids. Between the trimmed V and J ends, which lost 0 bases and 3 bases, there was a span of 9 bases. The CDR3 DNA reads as TGCGCCAGCAGTGAGTCGAACAGTATCTATAATTCACCCCTCCACTTT. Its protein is CASSESNSIYNSPLHF.

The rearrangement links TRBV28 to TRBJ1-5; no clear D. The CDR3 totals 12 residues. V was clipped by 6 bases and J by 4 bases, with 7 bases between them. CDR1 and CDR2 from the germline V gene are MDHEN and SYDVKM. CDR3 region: CASRTTNQPQHF. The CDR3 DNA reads TGTGCCAGCAGGACTACAAATCAGCCCCAGCATTTT.